This TCR beta chain is drawn from a study of identical twins. TCRdb used MiXCR to reprocess the 5' RACE reads, holding one entry per CDR3 protein. The sample carries nearly 900,000 distinct CDR3 sequences, roughly 12% recorded once. The table lists this clonotype with a few counts. Its antigen is unidentified. With V trimmed by 5 bases and J by 5 bases, 9 bases remained unmatched. The CDR3 extends over 14 amino acids. CDR1 is SGHAT and CDR2 is FQNNGV in the germline V gene. Overall study results and limits: Zero-insertion analyses might be partly confounded by invariant T cells like MAIT and iNKT.

This sample was also put to use in a study of yellow fever vaccine responses in identical twins. From that paper: A vaccine T cell response that seemed partly convergent and partly personalized was reported in twins.

The sample taken for sequencing was PBMCs. The sequence was obtained from a young woman in good health. The chain is built from TRBV11-2 and TRBJ2-7; 7 bases are shared with TRBD2. Written as DNA, the CDR3 is TGTGCCAGCAGCCCGGGACGGGCGGGGGACGAGCAGTACGTC. Translation gives CASSPGRAGDEQYV.